A selection of T cell receptor beta chains follows, all from one sample in a study of T cells in Graves' hyperthyroidism and ophthalmopathy. TCRdb used MiXCR to reprocess the multiplex PCR reads, holding one entry per CDR3 protein. The sample holds over 650,000 distinct CDR3 sequences; 45% are singletons and the top ten take less than 8.5%. Sequenced: peripheral blood or thyroid tissue (not recorded which). These receptor sequences come from an adult man with Graves' disease, either hyperthyroidism or ophthalmopathy (not recorded which). Both conserved end residues are part of each CDR3. The D gene is left open where the match is weak. Size values are once, few and many counts, or a class for expanded clones, and some rows have none.

CDR3 DNA	CDR3 protein	D gene	V gene	J gene	clone size
TGTGCCAGCAGCTTACAGGCAGGGGCAGAGACCCAGTACTTC	CASSLQAGAETQYF	NA	TRBV7-9	TRBJ2-5	few
TGCGCCAGCAGTGAGATGAGTGCGACCCAGTACTTC	CASSEMSATQYF	NA	TRBV10-2	TRBJ2-5	NA
TGCAGTGCTCCGGGACTGGTCCGTCCCCTCCACTTT	CSAPGLVRPLHF	NA	TRBV20-1	TRBJ1-6	NA
TGTGCCAGCAGCCACACAGGGACACCCTACGAGCAGTACTTC	CASSHTGTPYEQYF	NA	TRBV7-2	TRBJ2-7	NA
TGTGCCAGCATCCCCGGCGGACAGGGGGTAATGAACACTGAAGCTTTCTTT	CASIPGGQGVMNTEAFF	TRBD1	TRBV6-6	TRBJ1-1	few
TGTGCCAGCAGCGCGAATGGGGCGTTGGGACAGCCCCAGCATTTT	CASSANGALGQPQHF	NA	TRBV7-2	TRBJ1-5	NA
TGTGCCAGCAGTTTAGGGCAGGGGGCAGGACAGCCCCAGTACTTC	CASSLGQGAGQPQYF	TRBD1	TRBV12-3/TRBV12-4	TRBJ2-5	NA
TGTGCCAGCAGCCCATCGACAGGTTTGCATGGCTACACCTTC	CASSPSTGLHGYTF	NA	TRBV7-2	TRBJ1-2	many
TGTGCCAGCAGCGTAGGGACAGGGTCTGAAAAACTGTTTTTT	CASSVGTGSEKLFF	TRBD1	TRBV9	TRBJ1-4	few
TGCAGTGCTAGAGGCGGGGAGCCGTCGAACCCTGAAGCTTTCTTT	CSARGGEPSNPEAFF	NA	TRBV20-1	TRBJ1-1	NA
TGTGCCAGCAGCCACGCCAGGGATGGCTACACCTTC	CASSHARDGYTF	NA	TRBV7-9	TRBJ1-2	NA
TGTGCCACCAGTATGGGCGGGGGGGGATGGCAGCCCCAGCATTTT	CATSMGGGGWQPQHF	NA	TRBV24-1	TRBJ1-5	NA
TGCGCCAGCAGCCAAGAGGCAGGGGATGAAAAACTGTTTTTT	CASSQEAGDEKLFF	NA	TRBV4-1	TRBJ1-4	NA
TGTGCCAGCAGCTTGATTAGGGCGGGGAACTACGAGCAGTACTTC	CASSLIRAGNYEQYF	NA	TRBV7-9	TRBJ2-7	many
TGCGCCAGCAGTGAGAAACGGGGATTGGACTCACCCCTCCACTTT	CASSEKRGLDSPLHF	NA	TRBV10-1	TRBJ1-6	many
TGCGCCAGCCGGGGAATTGGGGGCACTGAAGCTTTCTTT	CASRGIGGTEAFF	NA	TRBV10-1	TRBJ1-1	few
TGCGCCAGCAGCTTGACCTCAGGGTCGGAAAAACTGTTTTTT	CASSLTSGSEKLFF	NA	TRBV5-1	TRBJ1-4	many
TGTGCCAGCAGCCCCTCCGGGACAGGGGTTGGAGCTTTCTTT	CASSPSGTGVGAFF	TRBD1	TRBV12-3/TRBV12-4	TRBJ1-1	NA
TGCAGTGCTAGAGATGACGGGGGGAACACTGAAGCTTTCTTT	CSARDDGGNTEAFF	NA	TRBV20-1	TRBJ1-1	many
TGCAGCCACTCTAGGGAAAACTCCTACGAGCAGTACTTC	CSHSRENSYEQYF	NA	TRBV29-1	TRBJ2-7	many
TGCAGTGCTAGAGGCCTTGGACAGGGGGACAACACCGGGGAGCTGTTTTTT	CSARGLGQGDNTGELFF	TRBD1	TRBV20-1	TRBJ2-2	few
TGTGCCAGCAGTTCAAGACCGGACAGGGCTTACGAGCAGTACTTC	CASSSRPDRAYEQYF	TRBD1	TRBV7-3	TRBJ2-7	NA
TGTACTAGTGGGGACAGGGAAAGCTACGAGCAGTACTTC	CTSGDRESYEQYF	TRBD1	TRBV12-3/TRBV12-4	TRBJ2-7	NA
TGTGCCAGCAGTTTAATGGCCCGGGAGACCCAGTACTTC	CASSLMARETQYF	NA	TRBV12-3/TRBV12-4	TRBJ2-5	few
TGCGCCAGCAGTTCCGGGCCCCGGACCGAGGAGACCCAGTACTTC	CASSSGPRTEETQYF	NA	TRBV5-1	TRBJ2-5	NA
TGCAGCGTTGAAGATCCACAGACCAAACCCGGGGAGCTGTTTTTT	CSVEDPQTKPGELFF	NA	TRBV29-1	TRBJ2-2	NA
TGTGCCAGCACGTCGGAGGGCCGGGGCGGGGAGCTGTTTTTT	CASTSEGRGGELFF	NA	TRBV2	TRBJ2-2	few
TGTGCCTGGAGAGGGGGTGGGGATCAGCCCCAGCATTTT	CAWRGGGDQPQHF	NA	TRBV7-2	TRBJ1-5	NA
TGTGCCAGCAGTGAAGTACTCCGAGGGGGTTCACCCCTCCACTTT	CASSEVLRGGSPLHF	NA	TRBV6-1	TRBJ1-6	NA
TGTGCCAGCAGCGGCACCGGGACAGGGGACTATGGCTACACCTTC	CASSGTGTGDYGYTF	TRBD1	TRBV5-6	TRBJ1-2	few
TGTGCCAGCAGTTACTCGATTGGGGGGCGCGAAAAACTGTTTTTT	CASSYSIGGREKLFF	NA	TRBV12-3/TRBV12-4	TRBJ1-4	few
TGCAGTGCTAGACAGCATATGGGGAATTCACCCCTCCACTTT	CSARQHMGNSPLHF	NA	TRBV20-1	TRBJ1-6	many
TGTGCCAGCGCGGGAGTTTCGAACACTGAAGCTTTCTTT	CASAGVSNTEAFF	NA	TRBV2	TRBJ1-1	few
TGTGCCATCAGCCTCGACAGGGCCACTACCGCCAACTCCTATGGCTACACCTTC	CAISLDRATTANSYGYTF	TRBD1	TRBV10-3	TRBJ1-2	few
TGTGCCACCAGATTTCGAGGGGAGTACCAAGAGACCCAGTACTTC	CATRFRGEYQETQYF	NA	TRBV15	TRBJ2-5	many
TGCAGTGCTAGAGATGATAGCGCGAGATCGATGAACACTGAAGCTTTCTTT	CSARDDSARSMNTEAFF	NA	TRBV20-1	TRBJ1-1	NA
TGTGCCAGCAGCTTCGGACGGACGCAAGAGACCCAGTACTTC	CASSFGRTQETQYF	NA	TRBV7-6	TRBJ2-5	NA
TGTGCCAGCAGCTTTACAGGGCTCAGCTATGGCTACACCTTC	CASSFTGLSYGYTF	NA	TRBV5-6	TRBJ1-2	NA
TGTGCCACCAGCAGATTTGAGGGAGGGCGGAAGACCCAGTACTTC	CATSRFEGGRKTQYF	TRBD2	TRBV15	TRBJ2-5	NA
TGCAGTGCTAGAGGGCCAGGGCGTAAAACTGAAGCTTTCTTT	CSARGPGRKTEAFF	NA	TRBV20-1	TRBJ1-1	many
TGTGCCATCAGTGCGCCCGGGCAAGAGACCCAGTACTTC	CAISAPGQETQYF	NA	TRBV10-3	TRBJ2-5	many
TGTGCCAGCAGACGGGAGCAGGGGAGCGAGCAGTACTTC	CASRREQGSEQYF	NA	TRBV2	TRBJ2-7	many
TGTGCCAGCACGCTAGGGAATCAGCCCCAGCATTTT	CASTLGNQPQHF	NA	TRBV2	TRBJ1-5	many
TGCGCCAGCAGCCGGGGGACAGGCAGCGGCTACGAGCAGTACTTC	CASSRGTGSGYEQYF	TRBD1	TRBV5-1	TRBJ2-7	once
TGTGCCAGCAGTTACTCCCGGGGGGAGGTATACTTC	CASSYSRGEVYF	TRBD2	TRBV12-3/TRBV12-4	TRBJ2-7	NA
TGTGCCATCAGGGGGCCTGGAAACACCATATATTTT	CAIRGPGNTIYF	NA	TRBV10-3	TRBJ1-3	NA
TGTGCCAGCAGCTTAGAACCCCACAGGATGAACACTGAAGCTTTCTTT	CASSLEPHRMNTEAFF	NA	TRBV11-2	TRBJ1-1	few
TGTGCCAGCACCTCCGGACTGCCTAACTATGGCTACACCTTC	CASTSGLPNYGYTF	NA	TRBV2	TRBJ1-2	few
TGTGCCACTTCAAGGACAAATGAGGGAGTGACCCAGTACTTC	CATSRTNEGVTQYF	NA	TRBV9	TRBJ2-5	NA
TGCAGTGCTAGAGAACTATCAGGGGGGTATGAAAAACTGTTTTTT	CSARELSGGYEKLFF	TRBD1	TRBV20-1	TRBJ1-4	NA
TGCGCCAGCAGCTTGGCAGGTAGCGGGAGCTCCTACGAGCAGTACTTC	CASSLAGSGSSYEQYF	TRBD2	TRBV5-1	TRBJ2-7	many
TGTGCCAGCAGTCCGACTCGGACCACTGAAGCTTTCTTT	CASSPTRTTEAFF	NA	TRBV12-3/TRBV12-4	TRBJ1-1	NA
TGCAGCGTTGATGGTCTGACAGGGAACTATGGCTACACCTTC	CSVDGLTGNYGYTF	TRBD1	TRBV29-1	TRBJ1-2	many
TGTGCCAGTAGTACCAATACACCAGGGAAACGCAATCAGCCCCAGCATTTT	CASSTNTPGKRNQPQHF	NA	TRBV19	TRBJ1-5	NA